The 27 T cell receptor beta chains reported below all come from one sample, sequenced in a study of control samples from healthy donors and cancer patients. Measured with immunoSEQ multiplex PCR; TCRdb has only the in-frame clones, and not every one. The data show 65,000 to 95,000 clones, with 75% to 90% seen just once and 7.2% held by the top ten. Sequenced material: blood. The source is a man in his fifties or sixties in good health.

The chain uses TRBV10-3 and TRBJ2-7, with D unresolved. This CDR3 contains 13 residues. Germline V gene sequence: CDR1 ENHRY, CDR2 SYGVKD. V lost 4 bases and J lost 2, with 9 bases in between. The CDR3 DNA follows: TGTGCCATCAGTGTCCTAGGAGCCTACGAGCAGTACTTC. Translated: CAISVLGAYEQYF.

This clone was seen repeatedly, ten times or more. The rearrangement uses TRBV12-3 or TRBV12-4 and TRBJ1-1; D not certain. Trimming shortened V by 2 bases and J by 12 bases, and 13 bases separated the two germline ends. The CDR3 spans 12 residues. The CDR3 is CASSLSGVMTFF. CDR3 nucleotides: TGTGCCAGCAGTTTATCTGGGGTTATGACTTTCTTT.

The gene calls are TRBV18 and TRBJ1-1, with 7 bases that match TRBD1. Germline values: CDR1 KGHSH, CDR2 LQKENI. With V trimmed by 3 bases and J by 4 bases, 11 bases remained unmatched. The CDR3 has 16 amino acids. Written as DNA, the CDR3 is TGTGCCAGCTCACCCCATTCCGATCCAGGGGGCACTGAAGCTTTCTTT. Translation: CASSPHSDPGGTEAFF.

The V and J genes are TRBV5-5 and TRBJ2-6; no clear D gene. V shed 1 base and J shed 0 bases, with 17 bases lying between them. Germline V gene data show CDR1 as SGHKS and CDR2 as YYEKEE (reference sequence). The CDR3 runs 19 residues. Written as DNA, the CDR3 is TGTGCCAGCAGCTTGTTGGGGAAGCTACCCGACTCTGGGGCCAACGTCCTGACTTTC. Amino acids: CASSLLGKLPDSGANVLTF.

V is TRBV5-6 and J is TRBJ2-3; D not resolved. The CDR3 has 14 residues. The V gene lost 2 bases and the J gene lost 3 bases, with 10 bases spanning the gap. Per the germline V gene, CDR1 is SGHDT and CDR2 is YYEEEE. DNA for the CDR3: TGTGCCAGCAGCTTCTTCGTCGCGACAGATACGCAGTATTTT. The encoded protein is CASSFFVATDTQYF.

The chain is built from TRBV27 and TRBJ1-5; no definite D call. Per the germline V gene, CDR1 is MNHEY and CDR2 is SMNVEV (reference sequence). This CDR3 comprises 15 residues. V was clipped by 3 bases and J by 0 bases, with 9 bases between them. CDR3 DNA sequence: TGTGCCAGCAGTTTGAGCAGAAATAGCAATCAGCCCCAGCATTTT. The encoded protein is CASSLSRNSNQPQHF.

The rearrangement links TRBV6-5 to TRBJ2-7; possibly TRBD2 for D (5 bases). Trimming removed 5 bases at V and 4 bases at J, with 9 bases between. The CDR3 has 12 amino acids. CDR1 and CDR2 from the germline V gene are MNHEY and SVGAGI. The CDR3 nucleotides are TGTGCCAGCAGTCTGACGGGATACGAGCAGTACTTC. Protein product: CASSLTGYEQYF.

The chain uses TRBV7-9 and TRBJ1-5, with a weak D call TRBD1 (5 bases). Germline V lookup: CDR1 SEHNR, CDR2 FQNEAQ (reference sequence). The CDR3 is 14 amino acids. The ends were cut back, 5 bases at V and 3 bases at J, with 11 bases in the middle. The DNA of the CDR3 is TGTGCCAGCAGCCGAGGGGAGAACAATCAGCCCCAGCATTTT. Its translation is CASSRGENNQPQHF.

This clone was recorded only once. The rearrangement uses TRBV11-3 and TRBJ2-7; 9 nucleotides match TRBD1. The CDR3 is made up of 14 amino acids. The J segment lost 5 bases and the V segment lost 5 bases, leaving 7 bases of the junction unmatched. CDR1 is SGHNT and CDR2 is YENEEA in the germline V gene. CDR3 sequence: CASSPGTGPNEQYF. In DNA, the CDR3 is TGTGCCAGCAGCCCCGGGACAGGGCCGAACGAGCAGTACTTC. The full variable domain, in which reference TRBV11-3 and TRBJ2-7 provide the parts outside the CDR3, is EAGVVQSPRYKIIEKKQPVAFWCNPISGHNTLYWYLQNLGQGPELLIRYENEEAVDDSQLPKDRFSAERLKGVDSTLKIQPAELGDSAVYLCASSPGTGPNEQYFGPGTRLTVT.

The J gene is TRBJ1-1, the V gene TRBV6-6; D call uncertain. Per germline, CDR1 MNHNY and CDR2 SVGAGI (reference sequence). V lost 8 bases and J lost 0, with 13 bases in between. This CDR3 has 14 amino acids. Here the CDR3 DNA reads TGTGCCAGCCAACTGACTACCCTGAACACTGAAGCTTTCTTT. Translating it yields CASQLTTLNTEAFF.

The chain employs TRBV4-3 and TRBJ2-3, with 7 bases identical to TRBD2. CDR3 length equals 16 residues. Looked up from germline, CDR1 is LGHNA and CDR2 is YSLEER. After removal of 0 bases from V and 1 base from J, the junction contained 4 bases not matched to a gene. CDR3 in amino acids: CASSQDTAGGTDTQYF. The CDR3 region has the DNA TGCGCCAGCAGCCAAGATACGGCGGGGGGCACAGATACGCAGTATTTT.

V is TRBV5-1 and J is TRBJ2-3, with 11 bases matching TRBD2. This CDR3 comprises 18 residues. Trimming cost V 3 bases and J 1 base; bases outside gene matches: 10. Germline values: CDR1 SGHRS, CDR2 YFSETQ. DNA for the CDR3: TGCGCCAGCAGCTCCGAACTAGCGGGGGTTATTGGCACAGATACGCAGTATTTT. It translates to CASSSELAGVIGTDTQYF. The complete variable domain, with remaining parts taken from reference TRBV5-1 and TRBJ2-3, reads KAGVTQTPRYLIKTRGQQVTLSCSPISGHRSVSWYQQTPGQGLQFLFEYFSETQRNKGNFPGRFSGRQFSNSRSEMNVSTLELGDSALYLCASSSELAGVIGTDTQYFGPGTRLTVL.

V is TRBV4-2 and J is TRBJ1-4; D is perhaps TRBD1 (5 bases). The germline CDR1 and CDR2 sequences are LGHNA and YNFKEQ. Trimming left V 5 bases short and J 3 bases short, with 13 bases between. The CDR3 consists of 15 residues. The CDR3 DNA is TGTGCCAGCAGCTCCGCCTGGGACCCTAATGAAAAACTGTTTTTT. Translating gives CASSSAWDPNEKLFF.

The rearrangement joins TRBV15 to TRBJ1-3; D is undetermined. V shed 5 bases and J shed 0 bases, with 17 bases lying between them. The CDR3 has 17 amino acids. Germline lookup yields CDR1 LNHNV and CDR2 YYDKDF (reference sequence). CDR3 nucleotide sequence: TGTGCCACCAGCCTTGGGCCCGGTCGGAACTCTGGAAACACCATATATTTT. Its translation is CATSLGPGRNSGNTIYF.

In nucleotides, the CDR3 is TGTGCCAGCAGCTTGGTAAATACAGGGAGCTCTGGAAACACCATATATTTT. As protein: CASSLVNTGSSGNTIYF. J is TRBJ1-3 and V is TRBV5-6; tentatively, D is TRBD1 (6 bases). This CDR3 has 17 amino acids. V dropped 0 bases and J dropped 0 bases, with 13 bases sitting between them. Germline V gene data show CDR1 as SGHDT and CDR2 as YYEEEE.

This rearrangement joins TRBV6-5 to TRBJ2-5, with 7 nucleotides matching TRBD1. CDR1 MNHEY and CDR2 SVGAGI come from the germline V gene. The CDR3 consists of 13 residues. V was pared by 5 bases and J by 4 bases, with 4 bases of the junction left unmatched. The CDR3 nucleotides read TGTGCCAGCAGTACAGGGGAGAGAGAGACCCAGTACTTC. Translating gives CASSTGERETQYF.

This chain joins TRBV6-1 and TRBJ2-7, with a tentative D call TRBD1 (6 bases). Germline lookup yields CDR1 MNHNS and CDR2 SASEGT. The CDR3 runs 16 residues. Trimming took 3 bases from V and 3 from J, leaving 18 bases between them. CDR3 bases: TGTGCCAGCAGTGACAGGGGACCGCCTACACTCTACGAGCAGTACTTC. Translated: CASSDRGPPTLYEQYF.

This clone was counted between two and nine times. The chain joins TRBV7-9 to TRBJ2-1; TRBD2 aligns across 9 bases. The CDR3 consists of 14 residues. CDR1 SEHNR and CDR2 FQNEAQ come from the germline V gene (reference sequence). Germline trimming cut 5 bases from V and 7 bases from J; bases unmatched to any gene: 6. For the CDR3, the DNA is TGTGCCAGCAGCACCGGACTAGCGAGGAATGAGCAGTTCTTC. It yields the protein CASSTGLARNEQFF.

The chain joins TRBV18 to TRBJ2-7; the match to TRBD1 covers 7 bases. The CDR3 contains 14 residues. CDR1 is KGHSH and CDR2 is LQKENI in the germline V gene. The V segment lost 2 bases and the J segment 4 bases; nucleotides outside the gene matches: 5. Written as DNA, the CDR3 is TGTGCCAGCTCACCAAAAACAGGGGAGTACGAGCAGTACTTC. Amino acid sequence: CASSPKTGEYEQYF.

In its sample, this clone was seen once. This rearrangement joins TRBV19 to TRBJ2-1; 10 positions match TRBD2. V was pared by 11 bases and J by 6 bases, with 13 bases of the junction left unmatched. Germline V gene lookup returns CDR1 LNHDA and CDR2 SQIVND (reference sequence). This CDR3 spans 15 amino acids. The CDR3 DNA sequence: TGTGCCCGCAGGGGAGCGGGGGGGCCCCTCAATGAGCAGTTCTTC. Amino acid sequence: CARRGAGGPLNEQFF.

CDR3 nucleotide sequence: TGTGCTAGTGGCCGACTAGCGGGACTAAGCACAGATACGCAGTATTTT. The encoded protein is CASGRLAGLSTDTQYF. The gene calls are TRBV12-5 and TRBJ2-3; TRBD2 matches at 11 bases. The CDR3 covers 16 residues. Germline V gene lookup returns CDR1 LGHNT and CDR2 FRNRAP. Losses at the gene ends were 6 bases for V and 0 bases for J; bases not matched to a gene: 5.

The chain couples TRBV5-4 to TRBJ2-3; D is unclear. V was clipped by 4 bases and J by 4 bases, with 16 bases between them. Germline values: CDR1 SGHNT, CDR2 YYREEE (reference sequence). This CDR3 is built from 15 residues. Written as DNA, the CDR3 is TGTGCCAGCAGCCAGAAGAGCGCGTACGCAGATACGCAGTATTTT. Its translation is CASSQKSAYADTQYF. The complete variable domain, with remaining parts taken from reference TRBV5-4 and TRBJ2-3, reads ETGVTQSPTHLIKTRGQQVTLRCSSQSGHNTVSWYQQALGQGPQFIFQYYREEENGRGNFPPRFSGLQFPNYSSELNVNALELDDSALYLCASSQKSAYADTQYFGPGTRLTVL.

This clone has a single count. The chain employs TRBV11-2 and TRBJ2-7; 8 bases align to TRBD2. The ends lost 1 base at V and 4 bases at J; junction bases unmatched: 3. The CDR3 runs 14 residues. Germline V CDR1 and CDR2: SGHAT, FQNNGV. The CDR3 reads CASSLGRGDYEQYF. Written as DNA, the CDR3 is TGTGCCAGCAGCTTAGGGCGGGGGGATTACGAGCAGTACTTC.

The chain couples TRBV25-1 to TRBJ1-1; TRBD1 is a possible D gene (5 bases). The ends were cut back, 2 bases at V and 11 bases at J, with 12 bases in the middle. This CDR3 has 12 residues. The germline CDR1 and CDR2 sequences are MGHDK and SYGVNS. The CDR3 DNA follows: TGTGCCAGCAGTGAAGGAGGGGTGGGCGCTTTCTTT. This encodes CASSEGGVGAFF.

This clone was counted only a few times. The genes are TRBV29-1 and TRBJ1-2, with D possibly matching TRBD1 (5 bases). The V end was cut by 4 bases, the J end by 7 bases, with 10 bases between. The V gene's germline CDR1 is SQVTM and CDR2 ANQGSEA. This CDR3 spans 11 amino acids. The DNA of the CDR3 is TGCAGCGTTGCCGGGGCACGTGGCTACACCTTC. Translated, it gives CSVAGARGYTF.

The chain uses TRBV18 and TRBJ2-3; 7 nucleotides align to TRBD1. Germline loops: CDR1 KGHSH, CDR2 LQKENI. There are 14 residues in the CDR3. J lost 4 bases, V lost 6 bases, and 7 bases had no gene match. The chain's CDR3 is CASSVQGMPDTQYF. In DNA form, the CDR3 reads TGTGCCAGCTCCGTACAGGGGATGCCAGATACGCAGTATTTT.

The chain combines TRBV30 with TRBJ2-1, with a weak D call TRBD1 (5 bases). V dropped 5 bases and J dropped 4 bases, with 9 bases sitting between them. Germline CDR1 reads GTSNPN; CDR2 reads SVGIG (reference sequence). This CDR3 spans 12 amino acids. CDR3 protein: CAWARVYNEQFF. The CDR3 DNA follows: TGTGCCTGGGCCAGGGTTTACAATGAGCAGTTCTTC.